This TCR beta chain was documented in a study of OX40 agonist ivuxolimab in advanced cancers. Study-level background: Ivuxolimab was an agonistic, fully human IgG2 monoclonal antibody directed against OX40 (CD134), a costimulatory receptor. The paper covers the monotherapy dose-escalation part of the phase I ivuxolimab trial, which included N of about 50 patients. Three dose-escalation patients achieved partial responses, one with hepatocellular carcinoma and two with cutaneous melanoma. Intravenous ivuxolimab was administered to patients every 2 weeks at six dose levels: 0.01, 0.1, 0.3, 1.5, 3 and 10 mg/kg. Prior anti-PD-1, anti-PD-L1 or anti-CTLA-4 therapy was permitted, and checkpoint inhibitors had been received by more than 35% of dose-escalation patients. Peripheral TCRbeta sequencing was intended to test whether TCR sequence diversity was altered and clonal T-cell expansion was caused by ivuxolimab. Of the 52 patients in dose escalation, some 20 had hepatocellular carcinoma, approximately 15 had melanoma, 9 had renal cell carcinoma and 9 had head and neck cancer. The dose-escalation cohort was over 70% male with a mean age of roughly 62 years, ranging from about 20 to 80. The investigation overall reported the following: In the 0.1-3.0 mg/kg groups, partial responders were among the patients with the lowest normalized peripheral clonal expansion, particularly in CD8+ T cells. The antigen specificity of the peripheral T cells that underwent clonal expansion was not determined. At doses of 0.1 to 3.0 mg/kg, clonal expansion of both CD4+ and CD8+ T cells in blood was seen between baseline and week 6. Low levels of normalized T-cell clonal expansion were also shown by some nonresponding patients. On average, CD8+ T cells showed more expanded clones than CD4+ T cells after ivuxolimab.

As concerns this clone: It lacks a known antigen. At one boundary the junction diverges from the germline segment, which might be a read error. Other DNA sequences within the sample encode an identical CDR3.

Genomic DNA was extracted from sorted cells for sequencing of the TCRbeta CDR3 region. The immunoSEQ Assay was used to sequence the TCRbeta CDR3 regions. The table comes from immuneACCESS by way of TCRdb, which keeps in-frame sequences with V and J called. Part of the clones is missing from these tables; in studies checked, under half for an unresolved V gene and the rest for unknown reasons. The sample table lists approximately 50,000 clones, around nine tenths of them with a count of one. The ten largest clones take up 0.6% to 0.7% of the sample. The trial excluded patients who had a history of autoimmune disease or who were on systemic immunosuppression. Peripheral blood for TCR sequencing was collected from all dose cohorts at baseline, on cycle 4 day 1, and on cycle 7 day 1. The samples were drawn from a first-in-human, open-label, multicenter phase I dose-escalation trial of ivuxolimab. Adults with locally advanced or metastatic melanoma, renal cell carcinoma, hepatocellular carcinoma or head and neck squamous cell carcinoma were enrolled in the trial. Before TCR sequencing, CD4+ and CD8+ T cells were separately sorted from peripheral blood.

This TCR derives from an adult with an advanced solid tumor such as melanoma, head and neck, liver or kidney cancer. The sample here was CD4+ or CD8+ T cells sorted from blood, taken in a trial of the OX40 agonist ivuxolimab.

The CDR3 protein sequence reads: CASSLVIGGSSYNEQFF. Here is the DNA: TGTGCCAGCAGCTTGGTAATAGGGGGGAGCTCCTACAATGAGCAGTTCTTC. Recombination linked TRBV5-1 to TRBJ2-1; the D element could tentatively be TRBD1 or TRBD2, as 6 bases agree for each. Reading from cysteine to phenylalanine, the CDR3 counts 17 amino acids. Kept here is only the CDR3 DNA, which spans 51 bases and is read in frame from base 1. The germline V gene provides CDR1 SGHRS and CDR2 YFSETQ.